These T cell receptor beta chains were read from a single sample in a study of T cells in Graves' hyperthyroidism and ophthalmopathy. TCRdb independently ran MiXCR on the multiplex PCR reads; one entry per CDR3 protein. The sample carries some 180,000 distinct CDR3 sequences, around 17% recorded once. The sequenced material came from blood. These receptors were obtained from a woman aged 45-60 years with Graves' hyperthyroidism. CDR3s leave out the opening cysteine and the closing phenylalanine or tryptophan.

V	J	CDR3
TRBV28	TRBJ2-1	ASSRQGGNEQF
TRBV3-1	TRBJ1-3	ASSRLPGHISGNTIY
TRBV24-1	TRBJ2-1	ATSDLGGGAYNEQF
TRBV7-8	TRBJ2-7	ASRGLAAYEQY
TRBV18	TRBJ2-2	ASSPFGGTDTGELF
TRBV6-2/TRBV6-3	TRBJ1-5	ASSYHSNQPQH
TRBV7-2	TRBJ2-2	ASSLSGSFGTGELF
TRBV20-1	TRBJ1-1	SAPSGIMNTEAF
TRBV20-1	TRBJ2-3	SARKTGATDTQY
TRBV5-1	TRBJ1-1	ASSLARGPRTEAF
TRBV27	TRBJ2-6	ASRGGGGKRANVLT